These T cell receptor beta chains were read from a single sample in a study of cytotoxic CD8 clonotypes in ibrutinib-treated CLL. Here immunoSEQ multiplex PCR was the method, and the copy in TCRdb shows in-frame clones only, minus some. The table has fewer than 400,000 clones, roughly 71% seen once. Material: PBMCs, obtained after 36 months of ibrutinib treatment. These receptor sequences come from a human donor with chronic lymphocytic leukemia. CDR3s include the opening cysteine and the closing phenylalanine or tryptophan. Each record gives: J gene, V gene, clone size, D gene, CDR3 DNA, CDR3 protein. D genes are given only for firm matches. Clone size is stated in some rows and not others, as once, few, many or a class when expanded.

J gene: TRBJ2-5; V gene: TRBV7-8; clone size: .; D gene: TRBD2; CDR3 DNA: TGTGCCAGCAGCTTACGTGGGCTAGCGGGGGGTTTGCGCGAGGAGACCCAGTACTTC; CDR3 protein: CASSLRGLAGGLREETQYF
J gene: TRBJ2-1; V gene: TRBV9; clone size: few; D gene: TRBD2; CDR3 DNA: TGTGCCAGCAGCCATCACGGGGGGGCGAGCTACAATGAGCAGTTCTTC; CDR3 protein: CASSHHGGASYNEQFF
J gene: TRBJ2-3; V gene: TRBV7-9; clone size: .; D gene: .; CDR3 DNA: TGTGCCAGCAGACCAACAGATACGCAGTATTTT; CDR3 protein: CASRPTDTQYF
J gene: TRBJ1-1; V gene: TRBV11-2; clone size: few; D gene: .; CDR3 DNA: TGTGCCAGCAGCCCTCCCCACAGGGCGAAGAACACTGAAGCTTTCTTT; CDR3 protein: CASSPPHRAKNTEAFF
J gene: TRBJ2-2; V gene: TRBV27; clone size: .; D gene: .; CDR3 DNA: TGTGCCAGCAGACTTGGGACCGGGGAGCTGTTTTTT; CDR3 protein: CASRLGTGELFF
J gene: TRBJ2-6; V gene: TRBV9; clone size: few; D gene: .; CDR3 DNA: TGTGCCAGCAGCGACGCCGACGTCCTGACTTTC; CDR3 protein: CASSDADVLTF
J gene: TRBJ1-5; V gene: TRBV5-1; clone size: once; D gene: .; CDR3 DNA: TGCGCCAGCAGCACCAGTGGGGGAGATCAGCCCCAGCATTTT; CDR3 protein: CASSTSGGDQPQHF
J gene: TRBJ2-7; V gene: TRBV5-4; clone size: .; D gene: .; CDR3 DNA: TGTGCCAGCACCCCCACGGACTCCTACGAGCAGTACTTC; CDR3 protein: CASTPTDSYEQYF
J gene: TRBJ1-2; V gene: TRBV5-1; clone size: .; D gene: .; CDR3 DNA: TGCGCCAGCAGCCAGGGTGGCAGGTTCTATGGCTACACCTTC; CDR3 protein: CASSQGGRFYGYTF
J gene: TRBJ2-1; V gene: TRBV5-4; clone size: .; D gene: .; CDR3 DNA: TGTGCCAGCAGCGTAGGGGGTGAGCAGTTCTTC; CDR3 protein: CASSVGGEQFF
J gene: TRBJ2-7; V gene: TRBV10-3; clone size: .; D gene: .; CDR3 DNA: TGTGCCATCAGGGCGGACAGAGCCTCCTCCTACGAGCAGTACTTC; CDR3 protein: CAIRADRASSYEQYF
J gene: TRBJ1-2; V gene: TRBV12-5; clone size: .; D gene: .; CDR3 DNA: TGTGCTAGTGGTTTGTTTGGGGGCGGGTATGGCTACACCTTC; CDR3 protein: CASGLFGGGYGYTF
J gene: TRBJ2-7; V gene: TRBV27; clone size: .; D gene: TRBD1; CDR3 DNA: TGTGCCAGCAGTGGACAGGGGAAGCTCTACGAGCAGTACTTC; CDR3 protein: CASSGQGKLYEQYF
J gene: TRBJ1-2; V gene: TRBV2; clone size: .; D gene: TRBD1; CDR3 DNA: TGTGCCAGCAGTGAGACGCGACAGGGGGAGGGATATGGCTACACCTTC; CDR3 protein: CASSETRQGEGYGYTF
J gene: TRBJ2-4; V gene: TRBV27; clone size: .; D gene: TRBD1; CDR3 DNA: TGTGCCAGCAGTTTGACAGGGGCGCAGATTCAGTACTTC; CDR3 protein: CASSLTGAQIQYF
J gene: TRBJ2-7; V gene: TRBV6-5; clone size: .; D gene: TRBD2; CDR3 DNA: TGTGCCAGCAGCCAGGGAGGGCCCCACGAGCAGTACTTC; CDR3 protein: CASSQGGPHEQYF
J gene: TRBJ2-7; V gene: TRBV7-6; clone size: few; D gene: .; CDR3 DNA: TGTGCCAGCAGCTTAACTTTGCGGAACGAGCAGTACTTC; CDR3 protein: CASSLTLRNEQYF
J gene: TRBJ2-7; V gene: TRBV7-8; clone size: .; D gene: .; CDR3 DNA: TGTGCCAGCAGCCCCCCCACAGGGCTCTACGAGCAGTACTTC; CDR3 protein: CASSPPTGLYEQYF
J gene: TRBJ1-2; V gene: TRBV29-1; clone size: .; D gene: .; CDR3 DNA: TGCAGCGTTGACGGGGGCTCCTATGGCTACACCTTC; CDR3 protein: CSVDGGSYGYTF
J gene: TRBJ2-3; V gene: TRBV29-1; clone size: .; D gene: .; CDR3 DNA: TGCAGCGCTGCCTTTTTTGCGGTTAACACAGATACGCAGTATTTT; CDR3 protein: CSAAFFAVNTDTQYF
J gene: TRBJ2-7; V gene: TRBV29-1; clone size: once; D gene: TRBD1; CDR3 DNA: TGCAGCGTTGAGAGGGGACAGGGGAGCTCCTACGAGCAGTACTTC; CDR3 protein: CSVERGQGSSYEQYF
J gene: TRBJ1-2; V gene: TRBV27; clone size: few; D gene: TRBD1; CDR3 DNA: TGTGCCAGCAGTTTCAAGGGACAGGGAGGAGATTATGGCTACACCTTC; CDR3 protein: CASSFKGQGGDYGYTF
J gene: TRBJ2-5; V gene: TRBV7-3; clone size: .; D gene: TRBD1; CDR3 DNA: TGTGCCAGCAGCTTAGGGGACAGGGCCCAAGAGACCCAGTACTTC; CDR3 protein: CASSLGDRAQETQYF
J gene: TRBJ1-6; V gene: TRBV7-2; clone size: once; D gene: TRBD1; CDR3 DNA: TGTGCCAGCAGCTTAAGGGAGACGGGGACAGGGGTTTCACCCCTCCACTTT; CDR3 protein: CASSLRETGTGVSPLHF
J gene: TRBJ1-4; V gene: TRBV6-1; clone size: few; D gene: .; CDR3 DNA: TGTGCCAGCAGGGAAATTGCAACTAATGAAAAACTGTTTTTT; CDR3 protein: CASREIATNEKLFF
J gene: TRBJ1-5; V gene: TRBV18; clone size: few; D gene: TRBD1; CDR3 DNA: TGTGCCAGCTCACCACGGGCAGGGGGCGATTCATATAGCAATCAGCCCCAGCATTTT; CDR3 protein: CASSPRAGGDSYSNQPQHF
J gene: TRBJ2-3; V gene: TRBV10-1; clone size: .; D gene: TRBD2; CDR3 DNA: TGCGCCAGCAGTGAGCTAGCGGGAGATACGCAGTATTTT; CDR3 protein: CASSELAGDTQYF
J gene: TRBJ2-1; V gene: TRBV9; clone size: .; D gene: .; CDR3 DNA: TGTGCCAGCAGCGTAGTGGCTAGCGTTCTAAATGAGCAGTTCTTC; CDR3 protein: CASSVVASVLNEQFF
J gene: TRBJ1-2; V gene: TRBV5-1; clone size: few; D gene: TRBD1; CDR3 DNA: TGCGCCAGCAGCTTGACACAGGGGGACTATGGCTACACCTTC; CDR3 protein: CASSLTQGDYGYTF
J gene: TRBJ1-5; V gene: TRBV6-5; clone size: .; D gene: .; CDR3 DNA: TGTGCCAGCAGTTACCTGGGAGATCAGCCCCAGCATTTT; CDR3 protein: CASSYLGDQPQHF
J gene: TRBJ2-3; V gene: TRBV13; clone size: .; D gene: .; CDR3 DNA: TGTGCCAGCAGCTTAGAACTGGATACGCAGTATTTT; CDR3 protein: CASSLELDTQYF
J gene: TRBJ2-7; V gene: TRBV7-6; clone size: .; D gene: .; CDR3 DNA: TGTGCCAGCAGCTTAGGAGACTTGGGTTCCTACGAGCAGTACTTC; CDR3 protein: CASSLGDLGSYEQYF
J gene: TRBJ1-2; V gene: TRBV4-1; clone size: .; D gene: .; CDR3 DNA: TGCGCCAGCAGCCAAGATCCGGGGAACTATGGCTACACCTTC; CDR3 protein: CASSQDPGNYGYTF
J gene: TRBJ2-7; V gene: TRBV7-9; clone size: .; D gene: .; CDR3 DNA: TGTGCCAGCAGCGGGGGTTCCCCACTCTACGAGCAGTACTTC; CDR3 protein: CASSGGSPLYEQYF
J gene: TRBJ2-5; V gene: TRBV7-9; clone size: .; D gene: TRBD1; CDR3 DNA: TGTGCCAGCAGCTTAGTAGGGGGCAGTGAGACCCAGTACTTC; CDR3 protein: CASSLVGGSETQYF
J gene: TRBJ1-1; V gene: TRBV7-6; clone size: .; D gene: .; CDR3 DNA: TGTGCAGTGTCAGGAGGCCTAGGGAACACTGAAGCTTTCTTT; CDR3 protein: CAVSGGLGNTEAFF
J gene: TRBJ2-3; V gene: TRBV29-1; clone size: .; D gene: TRBD2; CDR3 DNA: TGCAGCGGGACTAGCCCCCTCGATACGCAGTATTTT; CDR3 protein: CSGTSPLDTQYF
J gene: TRBJ2-7; V gene: TRBV29-1; clone size: few; D gene: .; CDR3 DNA: TGCAGCGTTGGTTGGGGGTCCTACGAGCAGTACTTC; CDR3 protein: CSVGWGSYEQYF
J gene: TRBJ1-2; V gene: TRBV4-2; clone size: .; D gene: .; CDR3 DNA: TGTGCCAGCAGCCAAGAAAGCACCCAGGGAGATGGCTACACCTTC; CDR3 protein: CASSQESTQGDGYTF
J gene: TRBJ2-1; V gene: TRBV18; clone size: .; D gene: TRBD2; CDR3 DNA: TGTGCCAGCTCACCACAACTAGCGGGAGACCACAATGAGCAGTTCTTC; CDR3 protein: CASSPQLAGDHNEQFF
J gene: TRBJ2-1; V gene: TRBV27; clone size: .; D gene: .; CDR3 DNA: TGTGCCAGCAGTAAAAACAATGAGCAGTTCTTC; CDR3 protein: CASSKNNEQFF
J gene: TRBJ2-3; V gene: TRBV11-2; clone size: few; D gene: TRBD2; CDR3 DNA: TGTGCCAGCAGCTTAGTCGGGGGGGCCGGGGATACGCAGTATTTT; CDR3 protein: CASSLVGGAGDTQYF
J gene: TRBJ2-3; V gene: TRBV19; clone size: .; D gene: .; CDR3 DNA: TGTGCCAGTAGGCCAGCCCCAGCGGTGGATACGCAGTATTTT; CDR3 protein: CASRPAPAVDTQYF